This TCR beta chain comes out of a study of graft-versus-host responses after intestinal transplantation. Study background: All recipients got anti-thymocyte globulin induction, then tacrolimus and steroids for approximately 3 years.

Findings and caveats of the study: The marrow of recipients harbored GvH clones, and ileum or blood showed some of them first. When patients had graft-donor T cell macrochimerism, their allografts held high graft-versus-host to host-versus-graft clonal ratios. After transplant, early declines in HvG clones were associated with peak levels of circulating GvH clones.

Concerning this clone itself: Antigen: not known.

The data were produced by immunoSEQ multiplex PCR, yet TCRdb's version contains in-frame clones alone and is incomplete. Among roughly 40,000 clones listed, under 90% were seen once. The sequence was obtained from a human patient who received an intestinal transplant, so some T cells may come from the graft donor. The sample in question was PBMCs, obtained 267 days after transplant.

The CDR3 sequence is CASSLGDTVKYEQYF. CDR3 DNA: TGCGCCAGCAGCTTGGGGGACACTGTAAAATACGAGCAGTACTTC. This chain connects TRBV5-1 to TRBJ2-7; D is possibly TRBD1 (6 bases). V shed 0 bases and J shed 4 bases, with 14 bases lying between them. Germline V gene sequence: CDR1 SGHRS, CDR2 YFSETQ. The CDR3 length is 15 residues.